Sequencing of this T cell receptor (beta chain) was carried out in a study of T cell responses to AZD1222 COVID-19 vaccine. Study-wide results and limits: Epitopes outside B.1.351 and B.1.1.7 mutated regions reportedly drew nearly half of spike TCRs. Females made up more of the donors, who were largely white British, and clonal diversity may have come out too low.

This clone was picked up one time. What it binds is unknown. Germline lookup yields CDR1 LGHDT and CDR2 YNNKEL (reference sequence). V lost 2 bases, J lost 0 bases, and 17 bases lay in between. This CDR3 is built from 18 residues. Profiled with immunoSEQ multiplex PCR; TCRdb holds only in-frame clones, not every one. The sample holds fewer than 50,000 clones; 60% to 85% are singletons and the top ten take roughly 6.6%. J is TRBJ2-1 and V is TRBV3-1 (or the pseudogene TRBV3-2), with D maybe TRBD1 (5 bases). Here the sequenced sample was peripheral blood, taken on day 0 of AZD1222 vaccination. The clonotype comes from an adult in good health. CDR3 in DNA: TGTGCCAGCAGCCAACCCGACAGCTACTCTAGCTCCTACAATGAGCAGTTCTTC. Translated: CASSQPDSYSSSYNEQFF.